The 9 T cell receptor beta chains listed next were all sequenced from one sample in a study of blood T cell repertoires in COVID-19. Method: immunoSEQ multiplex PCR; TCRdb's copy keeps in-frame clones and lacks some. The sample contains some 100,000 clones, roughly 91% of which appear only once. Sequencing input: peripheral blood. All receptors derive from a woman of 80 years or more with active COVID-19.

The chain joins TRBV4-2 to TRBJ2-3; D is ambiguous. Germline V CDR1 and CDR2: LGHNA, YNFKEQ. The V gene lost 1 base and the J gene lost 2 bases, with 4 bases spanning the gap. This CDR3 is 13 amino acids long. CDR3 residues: CASSQGDTDTQYF. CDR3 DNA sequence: TGTGCCAGCAGCCAAGGAGACACAGATACGCAGTATTTT.

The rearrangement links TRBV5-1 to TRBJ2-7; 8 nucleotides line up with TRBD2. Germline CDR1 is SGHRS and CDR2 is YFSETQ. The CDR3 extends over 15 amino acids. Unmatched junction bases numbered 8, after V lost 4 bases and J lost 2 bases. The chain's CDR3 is CASSPGGAGAYEQYF. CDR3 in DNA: TGCGCCAGCAGCCCAGGTGGAGCGGGAGCCTACGAGCAGTACTTC.

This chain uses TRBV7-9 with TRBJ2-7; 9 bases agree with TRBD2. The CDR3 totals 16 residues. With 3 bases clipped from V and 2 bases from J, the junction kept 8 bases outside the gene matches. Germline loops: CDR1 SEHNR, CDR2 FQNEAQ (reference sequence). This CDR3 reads CASSLGIAGDTYEQYF. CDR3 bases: TGTGCCAGCAGCTTGGGGATAGCGGGAGACACCTACGAGCAGTACTTC. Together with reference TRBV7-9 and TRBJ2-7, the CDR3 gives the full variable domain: DTGVSQNPRHKITKRGQNVTFRCDPISEHNRLYWYRQTLGQGPEFLTYFQNEAQLEKSRLLSDRFSAERPKGSFSTLEIQRTEQGDSAMYLCASSLGIAGDTYEQYFGPGTRLTVT.

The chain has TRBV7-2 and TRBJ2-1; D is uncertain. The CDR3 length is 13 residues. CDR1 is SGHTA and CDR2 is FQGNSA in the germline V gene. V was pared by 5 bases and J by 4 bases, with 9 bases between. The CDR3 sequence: CASSETSYNEQFF. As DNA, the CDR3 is TGTGCCAGCAGCGAAACAAGTTACAATGAGCAGTTCTTC.

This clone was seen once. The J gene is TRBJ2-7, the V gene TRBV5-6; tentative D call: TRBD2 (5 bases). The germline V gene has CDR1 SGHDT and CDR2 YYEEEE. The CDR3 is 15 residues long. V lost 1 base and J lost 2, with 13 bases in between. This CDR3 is CASSLLAGDTYEQYF. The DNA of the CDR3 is TGTGCCAGCAGCTTGCTCGCGGGTGATACCTACGAGCAGTACTTC.

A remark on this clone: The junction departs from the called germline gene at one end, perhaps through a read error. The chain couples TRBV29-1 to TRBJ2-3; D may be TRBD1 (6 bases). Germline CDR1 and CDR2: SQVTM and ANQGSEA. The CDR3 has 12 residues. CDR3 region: CSVGDTPETQYF. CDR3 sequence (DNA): TGCAGCGTTGGGGACACCCCAGAGACGCAGTATTTT.

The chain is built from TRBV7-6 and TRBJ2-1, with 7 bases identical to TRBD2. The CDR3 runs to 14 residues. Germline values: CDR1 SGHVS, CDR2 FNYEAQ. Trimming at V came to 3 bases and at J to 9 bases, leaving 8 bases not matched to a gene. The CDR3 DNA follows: TGTGCCAGCAGCTTGCGGGAGTGGGACGGTGAGCAGTTCTTC. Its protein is CASSLREWDGEQFF. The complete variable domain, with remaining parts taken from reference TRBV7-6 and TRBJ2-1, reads GAGVSQSPRYKVTKRGQDVALRCDPISGHVSLYWYRQALGQGPEFLTYFNYEAQQDKSGLPNDRFSAERPEGSISTLTIQRTEQRDSAMYRCASSLREWDGEQFFGPGTRLTVL.

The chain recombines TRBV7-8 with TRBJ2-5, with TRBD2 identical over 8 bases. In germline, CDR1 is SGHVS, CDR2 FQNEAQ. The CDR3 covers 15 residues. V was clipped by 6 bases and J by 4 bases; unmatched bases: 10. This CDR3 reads CASSSQGLAGETQYF. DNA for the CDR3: TGTGCCAGCAGTTCCCAAGGACTAGCTGGAGAGACCCAGTACTTC. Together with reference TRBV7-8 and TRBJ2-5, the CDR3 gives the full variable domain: GAGVSQSPRYKVAKRGQDVALRCDPISGHVSLFWYQQALGQGPEFLTYFQNEAQLDKSGLPSDRFFAERPEGSVSTLKIQRTQQEDSAVYLCASSSQGLAGETQYFGPGTRLLVL.

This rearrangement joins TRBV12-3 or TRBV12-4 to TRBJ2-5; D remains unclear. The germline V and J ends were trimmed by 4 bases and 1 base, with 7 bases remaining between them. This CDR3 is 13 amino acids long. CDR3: CASSSVLQETQYF. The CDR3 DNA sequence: TGTGCCAGCAGTTCTGTTCTCCAAGAGACCCAGTACTTC.